This entry features one T cell receptor beta chain sequence. This sample was taken from a study of T cell responses to AZD1222 COVID-19 vaccine. Analyses pooled second doses at about 4 or about 12 weeks. TCRdb keeps only in-frame clones here, not all; method: immunoSEQ multiplex PCR. The sample has roughly 110,000 clones, less than 95% seen once; the top ten hold roughly 8%. From germline, CDR1 is SGHDN and CDR2 FVKESK. V lost 1 base to trimming and J lost 4 bases; unmatched junction nucleotides: 3. The CDR3 runs 14 residues. Sequenced here: peripheral blood, sampled 28 days after the second AZD1222 dose. The rearrangement uses TRBV14 and TRBJ1-1, with 7 bases lining up with TRBD1. This TCR was recovered from an adult who received the AZD1222 COVID-19 vaccine. CDR3 bases: TGTGCCAGCAGCCAAGTGTCAGGGGGCACTGAAGCTTTCTTT. Protein sequence: CASSQVSGGTEAFF.